This TCR beta chain was recovered during a study of blood T cell repertoires in COVID-19. Overall study context: Acute and convalescent COVID-19 samples came from the United States, Italy and Spain.

As processed by the authors: Estimation of nucleated cell counts was performed using reference gene primer amplification. Using immunoSEQ multiplex PCR, the repertoire was profiled, and TCRdb retains in-frame clones only, with some absent. The V and J calls and clone size are taken from that table; D and trimming were inferred from the DNA. The repertoire holds 300,000 to 400,000 clones, with 88% as singletons. The length of the CDR3 is 10 residues. In germline, CDR1 is DFQATT, CDR2 SNEGSKA (reference sequence). Deletions cut 7 bases from V and 8 bases from J, with 11 bases between. Material: peripheral blood. The gene calls are TRBV20-1 and TRBJ1-1; D remains ambiguous. This sequence was found in a woman aged 45-65 years with active or convalescent COVID-19. As DNA, the CDR3 is TGCAGTGTAGTCATACAGGAAGCTTTCTTT. Its protein product is CSVVIQEAFF.